This T cell receptor beta chain stems from a study of blood T cells in healthy people across ages. The second PCR ran about 7 to 12 cycles with a sample-barcoded 5' primer and J-beta primers. TCRdb re-derived calls from the 5' RACE reads in MiXCR, one entry per CDR3 protein. Found here are roughly 800,000 distinct CDR3 sequences, 35% to 40% of them singletons; the top ten hold approximately 13%. The TCR was taken from a young man in good health. Sequenced material: blood.

The DNA for the CDR3 is TGCAGTGCTCATCCGACAGGGTACAATGAACAGTACTTC. As protein: CSAHPTGYNEQYF. J is TRBJ2-5 and V is TRBV20-1; TRBD1 aligns across 7 bases. V was pared by 5 bases and J by 11 bases, with 14 bases of the junction left unmatched. Germline V CDR1 and CDR2: DFQATT, SNEGSKA (reference sequence). The CDR3 sequence is 13 residues long.